The 25 T cell receptor beta chains below come from one sample, sequenced in a study of T cells after yellow fever vaccination. One entry per CDR3 protein, called by TCRdb with MiXCR from the 5' RACE reads. The table lists more than 65,000 distinct CDR3 sequences, roughly 13% of them singletons. The source was CD8+ T cells not binding an NS4B(214-222) dextramer, sorted from PBMCs, collected 21 days after the first yellow fever vaccination. Every receptor here comes from a man between 18 and 29 years old who received the YFV17D yellow fever vaccine.

This clonotype was observed a handful of times. The V and J genes are TRBV29-1 and TRBJ1-2, with D possibly being TRBD1 (5 bases). The V gene's germline CDR1 is SQVTM and CDR2 ANQGSEA. The CDR3 length is 13 residues. Trimming pared 7 bases from V and 6 bases from J, leaving 18 bases between. The CDR3 is CSAGQGRNNGYTF. CDR3 DNA: TGCAGCGCTGGTCAGGGCCGAAACAATGGCTACACCTTC. Based on the CDR3 plus reference TRBV29-1 and TRBJ1-2, the full variable domain is SAVISQKPSRDICQRGTSLTIQCQVDSQVTMMFWYRQQPGQSLTLIATANQGSEATYESGFVIDKFPISRPNLTFSTLTVSNMSPEDSSIYLCSAGQGRNNGYTFGSGTRLTVV.

The chain joins TRBV6-2 or TRBV6-3 to TRBJ2-5; unclear D gene. The CDR3 is 13 amino acids. Trimming took off 0 bases at V and 1 base at J, with 3 bases between the two ends. Per the germline V gene, CDR1 is MNHEY and CDR2 is SVGEGT. Here the CDR3 reads CASSYSLQETQYF. In DNA form, the CDR3 reads TGTGCCAGCAGTTACTCGCTCCAAGAGACCCAGTACTTC.

This chain connects TRBV4-1 to TRBJ1-4; D gene uncertain. The V and J ends lost 0 bases and 4 bases respectively, with 6 bases between them. The CDR3 loop spans 14 amino acids. Germline lookup yields CDR1 MGHRA and CDR2 YSYEKL. The CDR3 spells CASSQENSNEKLFF. The DNA of the CDR3 is TGCGCCAGCAGCCAAGAGAACAGTAATGAAAAACTGTTTTTT.

This clonotype was seen a handful of times. CDR3 sequence (DNA): TGTGCCAGCAGTGAAGCGCTTCGAGGGGTGGACCAAGAGACCCAGTACTTC. This codes for CASSEALRGVDQETQYF. The chain uses TRBV6-1 and TRBJ2-5, with D perhaps TRBD1 or TRBD2 (5 bases each). The germline V gene encodes CDR1 MNHNS and CDR2 SASEGT. The ends were cut back, 0 bases at V and 0 bases at J, with 14 bases in the middle. The CDR3 loop spans 17 amino acids.

This clonotype came up a few times. The V gene is TRBV5-8, the J gene TRBJ1-2, with D hard to call. CDR1 and CDR2 (germline): SGHTS, YDEGEE. V shed 4 bases and J shed 4 bases, with 17 bases lying between them. CDR3 size: 15 residues. CDR3 loop: CASSAGYAMTYGYTF. The CDR3 region has the DNA TGTGCCAGCAGCGCGGGTTACGCAATGACCTATGGCTACACCTTC.

This clonotype was observed a few times. The J gene is TRBJ2-7, the V gene TRBV20-1, with TRBD2 as a possible D gene (6 bases). Trimming shortened V by 0 bases and J by 4 bases, and 10 bases separated the two germline ends. This CDR3 has 13 residues. CDR1 and CDR2 (germline): DFQATT, SNEGSKA (reference sequence). This CDR3 reads CSARERSGYEQYF. The CDR3 coding sequence is TGCAGTGCTAGAGAAAGGAGCGGGTACGAGCAGTACTTC.

The rearrangement links TRBV4-1 to TRBJ2-2; 7 nucleotides line up with TRBD2. V trimming: 2 bases; J trimming: 2 bases; junction bases outside the gene matches: 5. There are 16 residues in the CDR3. Germline lookup yields CDR1 MGHRA and CDR2 YSYEKL. As DNA, the CDR3 is TGCGCCAGCAGCCAACTCCGACTAGCCAACACCGGGGAGCTGTTTTTT. Amino acid sequence: CASSQLRLANTGELFF.

This clonotype came up a few times. The rearrangement links TRBV7-6 to TRBJ2-7, with a weak D call TRBD2 (5 bases). The CDR3 is made up of 15 amino acids. Trimming cost V 1 base and J 6 bases, with 16 bases left between them. Germline loops: CDR1 SGHVS, CDR2 FNYEAQ. CDR3 nucleotide sequence: TGTGCCAGCAGCTTAGTTGGCGGGTCCCTGCGCGAGCAGTACTTC. Amino acids: CASSLVGGSLREQYF.

The chain employs TRBV19 and TRBJ2-2, with D hard to call. CDR1 is LNHDA and CDR2 is SQIVND in the germline V gene (reference sequence). This CDR3 has 15 amino acids. Trimming took 7 bases from V and 2 from J, leaving 14 bases between them. CDR3: CASTPVELNTGELFF. Written as DNA, the CDR3 is TGTGCCAGTACCCCCGTGGAGCTCAACACCGGGGAGCTGTTTTTT. The variable domain in full, with the rest retrieved from reference TRBV19 and TRBJ2-2, is DGGITQSPKYLFRKEGQNVTLSCEQNLNHDAMYWYRQDPGQGLRLIYYSQIVNDFQKGDIAEGYSVSREKKESFPLTVTSAQKNPTAFYLCASTPVELNTGELFFGEGSRLTVL.

This chain joins TRBV6-5 and TRBJ2-3; TRBD2 agrees at 11 bases. CDR3 length equals 15 residues. Germline values: CDR1 MNHEY, CDR2 SVGAGI. J lost 4 bases, V lost 2 bases, and 2 bases had no gene match. The CDR3 spells CASSYGTSGADTQYF. Here the CDR3 DNA reads TGTGCCAGCAGTTACGGGACTAGCGGCGCAGATACGCAGTATTTT.

In this sample, this clonotype turned up a few times. The V and J genes are TRBV4-1 and TRBJ2-5; D gene unclear. The CDR3 has 14 residues. Per the germline V gene, CDR1 is MGHRA and CDR2 is YSYEKL. Between the trimmed V and J ends, which lost 1 base and 2 bases, there was a span of 8 bases. The CDR3 here is CASSQVEYQETQYF. The CDR3 coding sequence is TGCGCCAGCAGCCAAGTCGAGTATCAAGAGACCCAGTACTTC.

This clonotype was seen at least ten times. V and J are TRBV7-2 and TRBJ2-3; TRBD1 aligns across 7 bases. V gave up 1 base and J gave up 0 bases; unmatched junction bases: 4. The CDR3 is made up of 16 amino acids. Germline CDR1 and CDR2: SGHTA and FQGNSA. Here the CDR3 DNA reads TGTGCCAGCAGCTTAGGGACAGGCTATAGCACAGATACGCAGTATTTT. Its protein product is CASSLGTGYSTDTQYF.

This clonotype came up a few times. The chain couples TRBV12-3 or TRBV12-4 to TRBJ2-7; D uncertain. Trimming removed 2 bases at V and 6 bases at J, with 11 bases between. The CDR3 sequence is 13 residues long. This CDR3 reads CASSLSLSVEQYF. CDR3 bases: TGTGCCAGCAGTTTAAGTCTAAGTGTCGAGCAGTACTTC.

A few counts support this clonotype. The gene calls are TRBV7-9 and TRBJ2-5; 11 bases fit TRBD2. CDR1 is SEHNR, CDR2 FQNEAQ, per germline (reference sequence). J gave up 1 base and V 5 bases, and 9 bases lay outside the gene matches. The CDR3 consists of 17 residues. The CDR3 reads CASSRTSGRYSQETQYF. In nucleotides, the CDR3 is TGTGCCAGCAGCCGGACTAGCGGGCGATACTCCCAAGAGACCCAGTACTTC.

The CDR3 DNA reads TGTGCCACCAGCAGAGATCAACAGGGAGCTTTCTTT. Its translation: CATSRDQQGAFF. The chain joins TRBV15 to TRBJ1-1; possibly TRBD1 for D (6 bases). Looked up from germline, CDR1 is LNHNV and CDR2 is YYDKDF (reference sequence). Trimming pared 0 bases from V and 10 bases from J, leaving 9 bases between. The CDR3 has 12 amino acids.

The rearrangement uses TRBV5-1 and TRBJ1-1, with no clear D. Germline lookup yields CDR1 SGHRS and CDR2 YFSETQ. Trimming took 0 bases from V and 7 from J, leaving 13 bases between them. The CDR3 has 14 residues. CDR3 region: CASSLVEGLGEAFF. In nucleotides, the CDR3 is TGCGCCAGCAGCTTGGTCGAAGGGTTGGGTGAAGCTTTCTTT. Filled out from reference TRBV5-1 and TRBJ1-1, the complete variable domain reads KAGVTQTPRYLIKTRGQQVTLSCSPISGHRSVSWYQQTPGQGLQFLFEYFSETQRNKGNFPGRFSGRQFSNSRSEMNVSTLELGDSALYLCASSLVEGLGEAFFGQGTRLTVV.

The CDR3 coding sequence is TGTGCCACCCGGGACACTAAATTTACCTACGAGCAGTACGTC. Protein sequence: CATRDTKFTYEQYV. J is TRBJ2-7 and V is TRBV10-3, with D maybe TRBD1 (6 bases). CDR1 and CDR2 from the germline V gene are ENHRY and SYGVKD. V was pared by 10 bases and J by 2 bases, with 18 bases between. The CDR3 covers 14 residues.

The CDR3 is CASSLVAGGNTGELFF. The CDR3 DNA sequence: TGTGCCAGCAGCTTAGTGGCCGGGGGGAACACCGGGGAGCTGTTTTTT. The chain employs TRBV7-8 and TRBJ2-2; a weak D match, TRBD2 (6 bases). Germline-derived CDR1 and CDR2 are SGHVS and FQNEAQ. This CDR3 contains 16 residues. V shed 1 base and J shed 1 base, with 10 bases lying between them.

The chain combines TRBV4-2 with TRBJ2-1, with 12 positions matching TRBD2. This CDR3 region has 15 residues. In germline, CDR1 is LGHNA, CDR2 YNFKEQ. J was trimmed by 5 bases and V by 3 bases; bases with no gene match: 2. In DNA form, the CDR3 reads TGTGCCAGCAGCCAGAGACTAGCGGGAGACAATGAGCAGTTCTTC. It specifies CASSQRLAGDNEQFF.

The V call is TRBV6-5, the J call TRBJ2-1; maybe TRBD1 (5 bases). The CDR3 loop spans 12 amino acids. From germline, CDR1 is MNHEY and CDR2 SVGAGI. V lost 7 bases to trimming and J lost 6 bases, with 10 bases between them. Here the CDR3 DNA reads TGTGCCAGCAAGGCAGGGATCAATGAGCAGTTCTTC. Translated, it gives CASKAGINEQFF.

The sample holds many counts of this clonotype. V is TRBV3-1 and J is TRBJ1-5; TRBD1 is a possible D gene (6 bases). The CDR3 consists of 13 residues. The ends were cut back, 3 bases at V and 6 bases at J, with 9 bases in the middle. Germline V gene data show CDR1 as LGHDT and CDR2 as YNNKEL (reference sequence). CDR3 DNA: TGTGCCAGCAGCCATTACAGGGCTCAGCCCCAGCATTTT. Encoded protein: CASSHYRAQPQHF.

At least ten counts were recorded for this clonotype. V usage is TRBV25-1 and J usage is TRBJ2-1; D is possibly TRBD1 (5 bases). CDR3 size: 13 residues. The germline V gene encodes CDR1 MGHDK and CDR2 SYGVNS. V was pared by 3 bases and J by 3 bases, with 6 bases between. The CDR3: CASSDQGYNEQFF. CDR3 nucleotide sequence: TGTGCCAGCAGTGATCAGGGCTACAATGAGCAGTTCTTC.

This sequence joins TRBV5-1 and TRBJ2-1, with TRBD2 matching over 8 bases. CDR3 size: 16 residues. Trimming took 2 bases from V and 4 from J; bases not matched to a gene: 8. The V gene's germline CDR1 is SGHRS and CDR2 YFSETQ. In nucleotides, the CDR3 is TGCGCCAGCAGCTTTTTTCGGGAGGGCCCTTACAATGAGCAGTTCTTC. It codes for CASSFFREGPYNEQFF.

The chain has TRBV19 and TRBJ2-1; 7 bases are shared with TRBD2. Germline CDR1 and CDR2: LNHDA and SQIVND (reference sequence). This CDR3 has 15 amino acids. With V trimmed by 6 bases and J by 3 bases, 8 bases remained unmatched. CDR3 loop: CASSPASGDYNEQFF. The CDR3 bases are TGTGCCAGTAGCCCCGCTAGCGGAGACTACAATGAGCAGTTCTTC.

This clonotype was recorded many times. The chain couples TRBV2 to TRBJ2-7; TRBD1 matches 8 bases. J lost 3 bases, V lost 7 bases, and 8 bases had no gene match. The CDR3 loop spans 14 amino acids. The germline V gene has CDR1 SNHLY and CDR2 FYNNEI. CDR3 residues: CASTSGQGVYEQYV. Written as DNA, the CDR3 is TGTGCCAGCACCTCCGGACAGGGAGTCTACGAGCAGTACGTC.